This TCR beta chain was observed in a study of CD8+CD57+ T cells in acquired aplastic anemia. Whole-study context: Roughly 3.2 ug was the average amount of DNA from sorted CD4+ and CD8+ cells. Study-wide findings and caveats: Nearly 30 was the count of CD8+ CDR3 sequences that patients shared with controls.

Losses at the gene ends were 2 bases for V and 8 bases for J; bases not matched to a gene: 9. The CDR3 sequence is 15 residues long. Germline loops: CDR1 SGHRS, CDR2 YFSETQ. Selection for sequencing was limited to patients who had shown CD8+CD57+ cell expansion by flow cytometry. As for this clonotype: No antigen is known for it.

It was genomic DNA that served as the template for profiling TCR beta VDJ and CDR3. TCRdb called the reads again in MiXCR, with one record for every CDR3 protein. The sample contains some 140,000 distinct CDR3 sequences, roughly 54% of which appear only once. This TCR was recovered from a human donor with aplastic anemia. The sample was sorted CD4+, CD8+, or CD8+CD57+ T cells (not recorded which) from PBMCs. V and J are TRBV5-1 and TRBJ2-1; 8 bases fit TRBD2. The DNA of the CDR3 is TGCGCCAGCAGCTTTCGCGGGGGGATTGTCGATGAGCAGTTCTTC. Encoded protein: CASSFRGGIVDEQFF.